This T cell receptor beta chain was found in a study of blood T cell repertoires in COVID-19. Study background: The United States, Italy and Spain supplied acute and convalescent COVID-19 samples. Nucleic acid was either cDNA or gDNA, and it came from T cells, B-cell-depleted T cells, or PBMCs.

Original processing notes: Estimated nucleated cell counts came from reference gene primer amplification. The protocol was immunoSEQ multiplex PCR, while the TCRdb copy is restricted to in-frame clones and leaves out a portion. V, J and clone size are those of that table, while D and trimming were read from the DNA. This sample has about 220,000 clones, with almost 85% found just once. A word on this clone: A junction end diverges from the germline sequence, so it may reflect a read error.

Germline V gene lookup returns CDR1 SGHRS and CDR2 YFSETQ. This CDR3 contains 14 residues. The V gene is TRBV5-1, the J gene TRBJ1-2, with 9 positions matching TRBD1. Sequencing input: peripheral blood. The source is a woman in her 70s with COVID-19, enrolled during active disease. The CDR3 DNA reads TGCGCCAGCAGCTCGGGGGGTCAACGGGACAGGGTGATCTTC. Amino acid sequence: CASSSGGQRDRVIF.